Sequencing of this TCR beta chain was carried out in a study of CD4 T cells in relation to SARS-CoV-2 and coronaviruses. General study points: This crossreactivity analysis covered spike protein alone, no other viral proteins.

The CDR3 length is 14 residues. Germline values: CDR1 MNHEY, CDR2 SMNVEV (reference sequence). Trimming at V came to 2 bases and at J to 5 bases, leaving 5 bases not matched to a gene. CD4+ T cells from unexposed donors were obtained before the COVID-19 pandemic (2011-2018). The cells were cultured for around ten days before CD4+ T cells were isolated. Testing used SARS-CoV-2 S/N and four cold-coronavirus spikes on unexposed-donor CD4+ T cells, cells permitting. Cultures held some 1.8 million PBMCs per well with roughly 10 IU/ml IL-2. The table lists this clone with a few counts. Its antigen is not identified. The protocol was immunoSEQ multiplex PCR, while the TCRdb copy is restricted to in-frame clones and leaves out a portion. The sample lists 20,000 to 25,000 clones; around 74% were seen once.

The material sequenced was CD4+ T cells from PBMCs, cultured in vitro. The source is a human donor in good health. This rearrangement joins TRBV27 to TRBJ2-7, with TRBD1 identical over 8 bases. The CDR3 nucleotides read TGTGCCAGCAGTTTACAGGGGGCTCGGAACGAGCAGTACTTC. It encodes CASSLQGARNEQYF.